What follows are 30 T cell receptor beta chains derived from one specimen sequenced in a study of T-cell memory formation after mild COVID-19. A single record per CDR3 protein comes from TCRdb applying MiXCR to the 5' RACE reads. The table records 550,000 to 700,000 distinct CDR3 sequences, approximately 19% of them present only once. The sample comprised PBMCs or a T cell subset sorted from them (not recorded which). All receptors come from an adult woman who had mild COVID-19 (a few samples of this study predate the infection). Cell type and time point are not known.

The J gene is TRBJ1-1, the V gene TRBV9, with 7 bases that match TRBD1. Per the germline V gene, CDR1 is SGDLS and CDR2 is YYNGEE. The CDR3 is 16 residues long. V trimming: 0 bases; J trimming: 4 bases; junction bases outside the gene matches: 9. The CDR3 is CASSVEAGQSPTEAFF. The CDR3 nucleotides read TGTGCCAGCAGCGTAGAAGCGGGACAGTCACCCACTGAAGCTTTCTTT.

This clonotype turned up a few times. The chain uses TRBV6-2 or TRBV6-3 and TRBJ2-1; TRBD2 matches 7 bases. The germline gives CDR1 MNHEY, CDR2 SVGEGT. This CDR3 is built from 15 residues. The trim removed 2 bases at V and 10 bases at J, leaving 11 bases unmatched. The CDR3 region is CASSYVAGVRLEQFF. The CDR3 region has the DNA TGTGCCAGCAGTTACGTGGCGGGGGTGAGATTGGAGCAGTTCTTC.

CDR3 in amino acids: CASSQEEDRWTYEQYF. CDR3 DNA sequence: TGTGCCAGCAGCCAGGAAGAGGACAGGTGGACCTACGAGCAGTACTTC. The V gene is TRBV5-6, the J gene TRBJ2-7; TRBD1 agrees at 7 bases. The CDR3 consists of 16 residues. Trimming took 4 bases from V and 2 from J; bases not matched to a gene: 12. Germline V lookup: CDR1 SGHDT, CDR2 YYEEEE. The whole variable domain, remainder taken from reference TRBV5-6 and TRBJ2-7, is DAGVTQSPTHLIKTRGQQVTLRCSPKSGHDTVSWYQQALGQGPQFIFQYYEEEERQRGNFPDRFSGHQFPNYSSELNVNALLLGDSALYLCASSQEEDRWTYEQYFGPGTRLTVT.

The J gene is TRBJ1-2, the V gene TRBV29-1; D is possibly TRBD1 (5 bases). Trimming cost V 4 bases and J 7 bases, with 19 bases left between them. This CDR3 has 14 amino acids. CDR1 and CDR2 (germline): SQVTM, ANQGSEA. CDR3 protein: CSVAKEGLIGGYTF. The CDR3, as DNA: TGCAGCGTTGCAAAGGAGGGGTTGATTGGTGGCTACACCTTC. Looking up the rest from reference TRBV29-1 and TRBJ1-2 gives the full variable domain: SAVISQKPSRDICQRGTSLTIQCQVDSQVTMMFWYRQQPGQSLTLIATANQGSEATYESGFVIDKFPISRPNLTFSTLTVSNMSPEDSSIYLCSVAKEGLIGGYTFGSGTRLTVV.

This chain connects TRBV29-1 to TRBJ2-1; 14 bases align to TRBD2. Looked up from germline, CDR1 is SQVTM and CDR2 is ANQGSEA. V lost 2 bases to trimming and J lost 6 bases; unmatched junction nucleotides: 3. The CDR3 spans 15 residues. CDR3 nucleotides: TGCAGCGTTGAAAGCGGGACTAGCGGGGGCAATGAGCAGTTCTTC. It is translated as CSVESGTSGGNEQFF.

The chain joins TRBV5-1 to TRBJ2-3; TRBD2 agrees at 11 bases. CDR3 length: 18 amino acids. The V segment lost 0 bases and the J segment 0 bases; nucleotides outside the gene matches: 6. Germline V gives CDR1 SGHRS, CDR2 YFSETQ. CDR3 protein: CASSLEPTSGGSTDTQYF. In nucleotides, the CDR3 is TGCGCCAGCAGCTTGGAGCCTACTAGCGGGGGTAGCACAGATACGCAGTATTTT.

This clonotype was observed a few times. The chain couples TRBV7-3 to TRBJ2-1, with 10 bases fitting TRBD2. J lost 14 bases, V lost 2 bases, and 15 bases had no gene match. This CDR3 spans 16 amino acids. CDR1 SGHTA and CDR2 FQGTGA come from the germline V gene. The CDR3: CASSLAGTSVITGKFF. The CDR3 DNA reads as TGTGCCAGCAGCTTAGCCGGGACTAGCGTCATCACCGGGAAGTTCTTC.

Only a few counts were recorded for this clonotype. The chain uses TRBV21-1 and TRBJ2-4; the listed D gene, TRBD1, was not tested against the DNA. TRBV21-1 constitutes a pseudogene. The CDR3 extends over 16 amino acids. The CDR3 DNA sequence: TGTGCCAGCAGAAGGACAGGGGGCAAAGCCAAAAACATTCAGTACTTC. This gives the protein CASRRTGGKAKNIQYF.

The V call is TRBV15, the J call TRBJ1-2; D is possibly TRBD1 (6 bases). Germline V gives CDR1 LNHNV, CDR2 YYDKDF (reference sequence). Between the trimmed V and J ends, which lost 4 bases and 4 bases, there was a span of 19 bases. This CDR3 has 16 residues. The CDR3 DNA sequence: TGTGCCACCAGCATAATCGGGACATCTTTCATCTATGGCTACACCTTC. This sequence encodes CATSIIGTSFIYGYTF.

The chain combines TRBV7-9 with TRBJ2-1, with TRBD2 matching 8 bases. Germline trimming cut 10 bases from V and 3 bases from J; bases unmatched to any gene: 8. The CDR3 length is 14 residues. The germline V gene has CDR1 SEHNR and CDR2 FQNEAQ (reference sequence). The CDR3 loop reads CATEAGANYNEQFF. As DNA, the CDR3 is TGTGCCACAGAAGCGGGAGCCAACTACAATGAGCAGTTCTTC.

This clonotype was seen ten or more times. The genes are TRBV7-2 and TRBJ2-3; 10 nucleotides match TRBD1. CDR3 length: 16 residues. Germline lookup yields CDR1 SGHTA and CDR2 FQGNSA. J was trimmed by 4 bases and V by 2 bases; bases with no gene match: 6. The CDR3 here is CASSLTGTGAPDTQYF. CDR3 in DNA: TGTGCCAGCAGCTTAACCGGGACAGGGGCACCAGATACGCAGTATTTT.

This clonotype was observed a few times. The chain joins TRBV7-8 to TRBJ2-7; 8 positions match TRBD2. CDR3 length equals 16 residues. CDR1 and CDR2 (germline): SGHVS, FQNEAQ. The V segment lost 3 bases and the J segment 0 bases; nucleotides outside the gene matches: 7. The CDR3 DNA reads TGTGCCAGCAGCTTGATTGCGGGGGGAGGCTCCTACGAGCAGTACTTC. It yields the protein CASSLIAGGGSYEQYF.

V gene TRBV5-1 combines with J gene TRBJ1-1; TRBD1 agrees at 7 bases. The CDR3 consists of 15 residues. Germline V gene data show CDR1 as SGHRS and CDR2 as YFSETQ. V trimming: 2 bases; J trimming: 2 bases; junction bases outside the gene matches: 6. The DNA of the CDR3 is TGCGCCAGCAGCTTTTCTGGACAGGTAAACACTGAAGCTTTCTTT. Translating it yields CASSFSGQVNTEAFF.

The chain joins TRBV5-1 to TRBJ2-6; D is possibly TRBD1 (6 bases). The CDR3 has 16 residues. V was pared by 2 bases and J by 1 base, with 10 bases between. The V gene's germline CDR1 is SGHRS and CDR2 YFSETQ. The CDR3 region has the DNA TGCGCCAGCAGCTTACCACAGGGATCTGGGGCCAACGTCCTGACTTTC. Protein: CASSLPQGSGANVLTF.

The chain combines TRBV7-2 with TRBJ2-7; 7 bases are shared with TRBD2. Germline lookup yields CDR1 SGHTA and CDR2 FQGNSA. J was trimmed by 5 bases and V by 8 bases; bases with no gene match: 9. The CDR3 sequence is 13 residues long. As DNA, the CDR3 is TGTGCCAGCGGGGAGGGACGGGCCGACGAGCAGTACTTC. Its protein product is CASGEGRADEQYF.

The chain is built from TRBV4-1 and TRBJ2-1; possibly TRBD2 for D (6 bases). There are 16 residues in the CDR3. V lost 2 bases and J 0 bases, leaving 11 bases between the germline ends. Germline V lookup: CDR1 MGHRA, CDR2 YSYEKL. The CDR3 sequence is CASSQYDGSSYNEQFF. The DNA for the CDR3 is TGCGCCAGCAGCCAATACGACGGGAGCTCCTACAATGAGCAGTTCTTC.

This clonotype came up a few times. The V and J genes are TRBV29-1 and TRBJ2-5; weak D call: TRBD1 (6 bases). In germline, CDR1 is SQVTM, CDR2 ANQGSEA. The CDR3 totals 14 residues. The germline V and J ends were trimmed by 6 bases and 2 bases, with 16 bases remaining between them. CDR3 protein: CSVPLQGIQETQYF. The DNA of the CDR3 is TGCAGCGTGCCCCTTCAGGGGATTCAAGAGACCCAGTACTTC.

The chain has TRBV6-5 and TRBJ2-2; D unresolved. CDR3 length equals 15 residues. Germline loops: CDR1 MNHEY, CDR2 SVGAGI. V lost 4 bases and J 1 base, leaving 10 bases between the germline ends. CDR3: CASSFGLGNTGELFF. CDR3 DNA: TGTGCCAGCAGTTTCGGTCTGGGGAACACCGGGGAGCTGTTTTTT.

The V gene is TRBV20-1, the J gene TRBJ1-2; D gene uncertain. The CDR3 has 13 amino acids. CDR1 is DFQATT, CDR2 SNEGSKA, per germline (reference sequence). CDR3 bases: TGCACCGTTCCCGGGGATTGGGGCTATGGCTACACCTTC. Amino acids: CTVPGDWGYGYTF.

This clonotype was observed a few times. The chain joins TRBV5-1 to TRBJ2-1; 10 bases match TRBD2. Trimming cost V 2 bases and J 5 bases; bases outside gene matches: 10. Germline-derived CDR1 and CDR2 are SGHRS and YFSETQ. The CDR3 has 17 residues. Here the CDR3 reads CASSFDPPAGGNNEQFF. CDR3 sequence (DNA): TGCGCCAGCAGCTTCGACCCCCCAGCGGGGGGGAACAATGAGCAGTTCTTC.

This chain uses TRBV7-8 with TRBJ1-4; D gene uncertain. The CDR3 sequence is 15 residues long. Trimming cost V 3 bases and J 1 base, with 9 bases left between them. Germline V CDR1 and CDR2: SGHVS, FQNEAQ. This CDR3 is CASSFGGRTNEKLFF. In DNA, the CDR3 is TGTGCCAGCAGCTTTGGTGGGAGAACTAATGAAAAACTGTTTTTT.

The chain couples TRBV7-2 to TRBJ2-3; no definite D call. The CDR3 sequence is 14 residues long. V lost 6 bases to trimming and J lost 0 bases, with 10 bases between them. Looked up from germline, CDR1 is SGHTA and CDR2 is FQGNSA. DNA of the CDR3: TGTGCCAGCAGTCTCAGACAAAGCACAGATACGCAGTATTTT. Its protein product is CASSLRQSTDTQYF.

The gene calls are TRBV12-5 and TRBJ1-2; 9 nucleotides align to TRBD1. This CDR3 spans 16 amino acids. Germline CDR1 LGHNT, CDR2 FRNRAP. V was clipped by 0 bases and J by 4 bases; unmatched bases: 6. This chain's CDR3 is CASGLVPGQGSYGYTF. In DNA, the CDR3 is TGTGCTAGTGGTTTGGTACCGGGACAGGGAAGCTATGGCTACACCTTC.

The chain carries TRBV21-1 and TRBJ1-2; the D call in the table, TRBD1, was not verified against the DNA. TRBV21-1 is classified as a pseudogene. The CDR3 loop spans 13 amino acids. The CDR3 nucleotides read TGTGCCAGCCCGAGGGGGGGCGTATGGGGCTACACCTTC. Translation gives CASPRGGVWGYTF.

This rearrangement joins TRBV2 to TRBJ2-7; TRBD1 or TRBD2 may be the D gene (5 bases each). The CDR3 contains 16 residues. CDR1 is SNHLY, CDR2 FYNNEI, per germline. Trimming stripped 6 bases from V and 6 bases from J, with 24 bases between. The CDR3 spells CASSNVNSAARGEQYF. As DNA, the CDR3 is TGTGCCAGCAGCAACGTCAACAGCGCCGCGAGGGGCGAGCAGTACTTC.

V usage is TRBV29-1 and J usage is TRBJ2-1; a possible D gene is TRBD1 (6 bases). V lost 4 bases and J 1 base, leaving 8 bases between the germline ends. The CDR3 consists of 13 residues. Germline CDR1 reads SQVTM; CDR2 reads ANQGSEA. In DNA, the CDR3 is TGCAGCGTTGTCCAGGGGTCCTACAATGAGCAGTTCTTC. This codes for CSVVQGSYNEQFF.

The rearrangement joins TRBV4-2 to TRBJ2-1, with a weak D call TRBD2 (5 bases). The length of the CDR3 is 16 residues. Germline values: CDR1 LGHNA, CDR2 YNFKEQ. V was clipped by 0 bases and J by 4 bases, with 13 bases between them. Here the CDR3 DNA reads TGTGCCAGCAGCCAAGAAGACTCTCCGGGGTACAATGAGCAGTTCTTC. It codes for CASSQEDSPGYNEQFF.

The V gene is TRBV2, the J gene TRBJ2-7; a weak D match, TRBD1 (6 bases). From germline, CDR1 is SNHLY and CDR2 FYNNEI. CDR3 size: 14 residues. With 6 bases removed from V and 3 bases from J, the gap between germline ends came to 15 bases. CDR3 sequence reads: CASRTWDTNYEQYF. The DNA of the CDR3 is TGTGCCAGCAGGACGTGGGACACCAACTACGAGCAGTACTTC.

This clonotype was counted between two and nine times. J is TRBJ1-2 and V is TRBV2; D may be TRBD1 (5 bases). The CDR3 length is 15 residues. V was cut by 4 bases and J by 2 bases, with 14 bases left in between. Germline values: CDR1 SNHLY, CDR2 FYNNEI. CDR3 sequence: CASSAGWTPNYGYTF. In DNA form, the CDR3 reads TGTGCCAGCAGTGCCGGGTGGACACCGAACTATGGCTACACCTTC.

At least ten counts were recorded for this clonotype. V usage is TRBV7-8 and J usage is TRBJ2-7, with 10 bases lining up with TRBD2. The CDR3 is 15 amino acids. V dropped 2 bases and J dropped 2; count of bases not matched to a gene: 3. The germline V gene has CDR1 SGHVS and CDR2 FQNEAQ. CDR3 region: CASSLRLAGAYEQYF. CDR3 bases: TGTGCCAGCAGCTTAAGACTAGCGGGTGCCTACGAGCAGTACTTC.